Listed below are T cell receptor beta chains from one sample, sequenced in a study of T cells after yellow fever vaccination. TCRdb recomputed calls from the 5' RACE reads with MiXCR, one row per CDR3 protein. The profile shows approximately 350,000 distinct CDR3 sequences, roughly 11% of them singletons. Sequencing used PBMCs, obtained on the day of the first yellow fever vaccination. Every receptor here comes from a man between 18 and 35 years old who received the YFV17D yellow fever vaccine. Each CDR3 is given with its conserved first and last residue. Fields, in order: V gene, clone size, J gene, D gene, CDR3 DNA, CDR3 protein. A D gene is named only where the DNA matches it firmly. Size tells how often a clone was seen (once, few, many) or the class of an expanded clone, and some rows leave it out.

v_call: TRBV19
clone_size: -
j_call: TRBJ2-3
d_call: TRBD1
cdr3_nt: TGTGCCAGTAGTCACGACAGGGCTAGCACAGATACGCAGTATTTT
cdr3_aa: CASSHDRASTDTQYF

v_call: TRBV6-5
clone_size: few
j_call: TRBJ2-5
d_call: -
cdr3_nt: TGTGCCAGCAGTTACGTCTCCAGCGGACGGAAGACCCAGTACTTC
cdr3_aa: CASSYVSSGRKTQYF

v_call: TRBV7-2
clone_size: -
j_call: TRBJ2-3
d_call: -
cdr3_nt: TGTGCCAGCGGAAATTTGGGACTGAGCACAGATACGCAGTATTTT
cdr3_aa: CASGNLGLSTDTQYF

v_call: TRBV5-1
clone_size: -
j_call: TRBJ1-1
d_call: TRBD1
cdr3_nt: TGCGCCAGCAGTGCCGACAGGGCGAACACTGAAGCTTTCTTT
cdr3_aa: CASSADRANTEAFF

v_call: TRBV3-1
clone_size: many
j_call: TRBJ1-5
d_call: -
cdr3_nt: TGTGCCAGCAGCCCGGTGAATAGCAATCAGCCCCAGCATTTT
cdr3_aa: CASSPVNSNQPQHF

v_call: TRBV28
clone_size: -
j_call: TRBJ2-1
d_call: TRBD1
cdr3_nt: TGTGCCAGCAGTTTATGGACAGGGACCACCAATGAGCAGTTCTTC
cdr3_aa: CASSLWTGTTNEQFF

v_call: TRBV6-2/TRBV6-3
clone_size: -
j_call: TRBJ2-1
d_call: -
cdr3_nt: TGTGCCAGCAGTTACTCGCTAAATTACAATGAGCAGTTCTTC
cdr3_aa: CASSYSLNYNEQFF

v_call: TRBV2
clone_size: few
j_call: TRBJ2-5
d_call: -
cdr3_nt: TGTGCCAGCAGTGGACAGTCCGGGGAGACCCAGTACTTC
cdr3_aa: CASSGQSGETQYF

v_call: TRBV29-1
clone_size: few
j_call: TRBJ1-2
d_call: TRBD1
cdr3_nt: TGCAGCGCCCGGACAGGGTCAAGAGGCTACACCTTC
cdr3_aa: CSARTGSRGYTF

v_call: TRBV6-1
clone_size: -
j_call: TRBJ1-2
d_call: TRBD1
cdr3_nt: TGTGCCAGCAGTGAATCAGGGCAGGGGGCTGGTGGCTACACCTTC
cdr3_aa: CASSESGQGAGGYTF

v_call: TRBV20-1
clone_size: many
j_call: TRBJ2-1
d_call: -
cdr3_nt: TGCAGTGCTAGGTCTTCCGGGGGGCTTGAGCAGTTCTTC
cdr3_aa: CSARSSGGLEQFF

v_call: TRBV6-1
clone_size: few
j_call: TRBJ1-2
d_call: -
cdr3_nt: TGTGCCAGCAGTGAAGTGACAGGAAACTATGGCTACACCTTC
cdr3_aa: CASSEVTGNYGYTF

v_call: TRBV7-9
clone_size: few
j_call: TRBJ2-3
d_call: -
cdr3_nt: TGTGCCAGCAGCTTAGCTGGAGGACAGAAAGATACGCAGTATTTT
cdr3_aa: CASSLAGGQKDTQYF

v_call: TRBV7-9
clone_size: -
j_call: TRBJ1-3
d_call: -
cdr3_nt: TGTGCCAGCAGAGAAGCGGAGTCTGGAAACACCATATATTTT
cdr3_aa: CASREAESGNTIYF

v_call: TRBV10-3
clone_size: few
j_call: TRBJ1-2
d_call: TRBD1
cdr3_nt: TGTGCCATCAGGGGGGACAGGGCTCCGACTGGCTACACCTTC
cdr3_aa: CAIRGDRAPTGYTF

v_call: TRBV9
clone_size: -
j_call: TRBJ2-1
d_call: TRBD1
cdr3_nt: TGTGCCAGCGGGACAGGGAGCTACAATGAGCAGTTCTTC
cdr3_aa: CASGTGSYNEQFF

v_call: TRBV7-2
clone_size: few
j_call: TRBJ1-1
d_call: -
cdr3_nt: TGTGCCAGCAGCCTTAGATCGGACACTGAAGCTTTCTTT
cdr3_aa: CASSLRSDTEAFF

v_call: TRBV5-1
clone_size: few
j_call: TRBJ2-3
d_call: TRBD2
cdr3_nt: TGCGCCAGCAGGCTAGCGGGGACCACAGATACGCAGTATTTT
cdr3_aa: CASRLAGTTDTQYF

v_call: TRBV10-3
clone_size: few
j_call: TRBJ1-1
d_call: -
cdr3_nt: TGTGCCATCAGTCCCGGGGGGAAAAACACTGAAGCTTTCTTT
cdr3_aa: CAISPGGKNTEAFF

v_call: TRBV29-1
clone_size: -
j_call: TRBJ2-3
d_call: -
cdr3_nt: TGCAGCTCTCAGACAGACACAGATACGCAGTATTTT
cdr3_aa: CSSQTDTDTQYF

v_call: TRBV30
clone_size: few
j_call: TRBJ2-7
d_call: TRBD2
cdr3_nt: TGTGCCCTCCTCCAGCGGGGACCCAGGAGCTCCTACGAGCAGTACTTC
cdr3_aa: CALLQRGPRSSYEQYF

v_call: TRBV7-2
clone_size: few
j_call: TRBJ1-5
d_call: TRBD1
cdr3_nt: TGTGCCAGCAGCTTTGACAGGGGAATAAATCAGCCCCAGCATTTT
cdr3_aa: CASSFDRGINQPQHF

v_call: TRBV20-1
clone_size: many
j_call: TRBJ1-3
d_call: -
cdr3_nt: TGCAGTGCTACAGACCAGAGAAACTCTGGAAACACCATATATTTT
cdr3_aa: CSATDQRNSGNTIYF

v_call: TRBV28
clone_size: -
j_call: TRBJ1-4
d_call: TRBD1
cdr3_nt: TGTGCCAGCAGCCCTCCGACAGGGATTCACGAAAAACTGTTTTTT
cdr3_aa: CASSPPTGIHEKLFF

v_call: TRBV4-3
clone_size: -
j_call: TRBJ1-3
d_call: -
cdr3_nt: TGCGCCAGCAGCCGAGTGTGGGACGTAGGCCAAACTGGAAACACCATATATTTT
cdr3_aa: CASSRVWDVGQTGNTIYF

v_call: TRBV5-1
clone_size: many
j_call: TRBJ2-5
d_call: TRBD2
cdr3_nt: TGCGCCAGCTGCGGGGGGGGGATCGGAGAGACCCAGTACTTC
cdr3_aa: CASCGGGIGETQYF

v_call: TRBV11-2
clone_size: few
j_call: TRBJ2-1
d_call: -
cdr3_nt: TGTGCCAGCAGCCGGGAAATCGGGTCCTACAATGAGCAGTTCTTC
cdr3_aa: CASSREIGSYNEQFF

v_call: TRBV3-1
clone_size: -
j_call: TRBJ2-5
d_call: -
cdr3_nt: TGTGCCACCAGCAAAGATGGCGCAGGACCCCTAGGGGAGACCCAGTACTTC
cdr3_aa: CATSKDGAGPLGETQYF

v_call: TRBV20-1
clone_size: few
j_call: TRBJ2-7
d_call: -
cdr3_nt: TGCAGTGCTAGCCCCACAGCCTACGAGCAGTACTTC
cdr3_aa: CSASPTAYEQYF

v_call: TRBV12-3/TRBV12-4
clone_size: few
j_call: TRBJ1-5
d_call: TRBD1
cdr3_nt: TGTGCCAGCAACTCCCGGGACAGGGGGAGAAATCAGCCCCAGCATTTT
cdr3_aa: CASNSRDRGRNQPQHF

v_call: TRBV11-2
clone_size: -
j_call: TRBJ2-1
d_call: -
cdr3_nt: TGTGCCAGCAGCTTAGTCCCTCTGGGACACAATGAGCAGTTCTTC
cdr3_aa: CASSLVPLGHNEQFF

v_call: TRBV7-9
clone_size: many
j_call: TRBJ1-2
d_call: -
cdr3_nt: TGTGCCAGCAGCCCTACGGGAGTGAACTATGGCTACACCTTC
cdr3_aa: CASSPTGVNYGYTF

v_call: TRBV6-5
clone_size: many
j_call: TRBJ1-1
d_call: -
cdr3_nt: TGTGCCAGCAGTTCCACGGGGGGCCGAGTCACTGAAGCTTTCTTT
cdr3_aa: CASSSTGGRVTEAFF

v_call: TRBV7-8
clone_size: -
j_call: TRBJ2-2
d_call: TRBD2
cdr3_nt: TGTGCCAGCAGCTTACTGGCTAGCGGGCCACCCGTGCCCACCGGGGAGCTGTTTTTT
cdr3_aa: CASSLLASGPPVPTGELFF

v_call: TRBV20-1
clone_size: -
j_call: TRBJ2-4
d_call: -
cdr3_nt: TGCAGTGCTAGCAGTGTAGCCAAAAACATTCAGTACTTC
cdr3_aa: CSASSVAKNIQYF

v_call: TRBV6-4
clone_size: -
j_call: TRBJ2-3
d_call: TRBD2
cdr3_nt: TGTGCCAGCAGTGACGGGACTAGCGGCACAGATACGCAGTATTTT
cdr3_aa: CASSDGTSGTDTQYF

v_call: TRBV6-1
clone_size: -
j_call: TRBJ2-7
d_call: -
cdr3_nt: TGTGCCAGCAGTCGACCGGGACTGCCCTTGGGGGAGCAGTACTTC
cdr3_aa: CASSRPGLPLGEQYF

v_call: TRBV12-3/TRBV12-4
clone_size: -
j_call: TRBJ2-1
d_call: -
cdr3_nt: TGTGCCAGCACCGCGTCGGCCCCTGAGCAGTTCTTC
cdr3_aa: CASTASAPEQFF

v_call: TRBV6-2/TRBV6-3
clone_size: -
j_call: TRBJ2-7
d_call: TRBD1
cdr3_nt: TGTGCCAGCAGTTATCCCTTGACAGGGGGCGAGCAGTACTTC
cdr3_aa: CASSYPLTGGEQYF

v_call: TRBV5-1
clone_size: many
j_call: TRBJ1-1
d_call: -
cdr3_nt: TGCGCCAGCAGCTTGTTGGGGGCCAGTTCGAACACTGAAGCTTTCTTT
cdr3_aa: CASSLLGASSNTEAFF

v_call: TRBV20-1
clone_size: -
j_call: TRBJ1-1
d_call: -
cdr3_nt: TGCAGTGCTAGAGGGGATACGGGGGGGTCTGAAGCTTTCTTT
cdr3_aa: CSARGDTGGSEAFF

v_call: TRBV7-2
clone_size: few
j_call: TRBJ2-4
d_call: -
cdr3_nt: TGTGCCAGCAGCTTAGAGGCCTGGGAAACCAAAAACATTCAGTACTTC
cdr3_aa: CASSLEAWETKNIQYF

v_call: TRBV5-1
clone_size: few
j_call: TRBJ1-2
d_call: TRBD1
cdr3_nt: TGCGCCAGCAGCTTGGCCGGGGCAGGGGGCCATGGCTACACCTTC
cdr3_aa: CASSLAGAGGHGYTF

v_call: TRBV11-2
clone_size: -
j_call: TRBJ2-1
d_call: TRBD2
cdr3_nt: TGTGCCAGCAGCTCGGCTAGCGGGGTTTACAATGAGCAGTTCTTC
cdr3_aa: CASSSASGVYNEQFF

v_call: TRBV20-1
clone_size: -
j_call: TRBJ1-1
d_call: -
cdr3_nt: TGCAGTGCTAGTCCGGCAGGGAACACTGAAGCTTTCTTT
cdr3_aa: CSASPAGNTEAFF

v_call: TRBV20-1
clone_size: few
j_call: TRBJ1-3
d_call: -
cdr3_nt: TGCAGTGCTTATAGTGCGGGGACTGGAAACACCATATATTTT
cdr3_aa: CSAYSAGTGNTIYF

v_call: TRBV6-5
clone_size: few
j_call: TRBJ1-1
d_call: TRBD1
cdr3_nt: TGTGCCAGCAGCTTGGACAGGACTGAAGCTTTCTTT
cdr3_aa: CASSLDRTEAFF

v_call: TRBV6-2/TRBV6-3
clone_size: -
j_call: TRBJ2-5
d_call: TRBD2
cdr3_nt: TGTGCCAGCAGTCGAGTAGGGGGACTAGCGGAGACCCAGTACTTC
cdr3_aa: CASSRVGGLAETQYF

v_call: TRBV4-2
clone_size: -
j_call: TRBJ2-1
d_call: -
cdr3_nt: TGTGCCAGCAGCCAGGGGGTTGTGGGGAGTGATGAGCAGTTCTTC
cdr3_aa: CASSQGVVGSDEQFF

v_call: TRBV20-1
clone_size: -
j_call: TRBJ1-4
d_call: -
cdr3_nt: TGCAGTACCTTGGAAGTCGTTAATGAAAAACTGTTTTTT
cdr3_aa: CSTLEVVNEKLFF

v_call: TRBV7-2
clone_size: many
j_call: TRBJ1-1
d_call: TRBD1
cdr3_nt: TGTGCCAGCAGCCGGAGGACAGGGGGAGAAGAAGCTTTCTTT
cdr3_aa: CASSRRTGGEEAFF

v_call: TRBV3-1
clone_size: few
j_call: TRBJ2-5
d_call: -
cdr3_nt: TGTGCCAGCAGCCAAGACCCCGGTCTGGGAGAGACCCAGTACTTC
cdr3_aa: CASSQDPGLGETQYF

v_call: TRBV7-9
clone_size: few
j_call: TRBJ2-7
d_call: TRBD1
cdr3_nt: TGTGCCAGCAGCCTAAACTACGGACAGGGTGGTTTCTACGAGCAGTACTTC
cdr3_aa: CASSLNYGQGGFYEQYF

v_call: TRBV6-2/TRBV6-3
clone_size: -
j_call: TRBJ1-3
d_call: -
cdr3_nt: TGTGCCAGCAGTTACCTTTGGAGCATCAGCTCTGGAAACACCATATATTTT
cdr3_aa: CASSYLWSISSGNTIYF

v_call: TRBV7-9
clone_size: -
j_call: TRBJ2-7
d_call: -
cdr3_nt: TGTGCCAGCAGCTTGAGTGCTTCTAGCGAGCAGTACTTC
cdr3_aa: CASSLSASSEQYF

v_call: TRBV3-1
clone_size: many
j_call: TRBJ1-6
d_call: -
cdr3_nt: TGTGCCAGCAGCCAGCGTCTGCGGGATTCACCCCTCCACTTT
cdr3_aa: CASSQRLRDSPLHF